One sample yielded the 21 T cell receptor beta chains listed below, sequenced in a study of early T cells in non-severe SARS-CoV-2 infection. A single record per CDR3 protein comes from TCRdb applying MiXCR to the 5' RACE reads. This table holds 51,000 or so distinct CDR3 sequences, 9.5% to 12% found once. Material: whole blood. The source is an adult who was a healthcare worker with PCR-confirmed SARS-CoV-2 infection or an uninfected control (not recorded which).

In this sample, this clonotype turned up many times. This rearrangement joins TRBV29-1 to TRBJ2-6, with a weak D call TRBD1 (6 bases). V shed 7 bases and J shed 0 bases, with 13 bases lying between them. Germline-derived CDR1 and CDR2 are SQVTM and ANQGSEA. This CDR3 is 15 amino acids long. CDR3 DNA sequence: TGCAGCGCTGGGGGCGCACACTCTGGGGCCAACGTCCTGACTTTC. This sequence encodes CSAGGAHSGANVLTF.

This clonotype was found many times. The CDR3, as DNA: TGTGCCAGCAGCCCACACGGGGGAGGTCAGCCCCAGCATTTT. Its translation: CASSPHGGGQPQHF. The chain is built from TRBV7-2 and TRBJ1-5, with D perhaps TRBD1 (5 bases). Germline-derived CDR1 and CDR2 are SGHTA and FQGNSA. V was clipped by 5 bases and J by 6 bases, with 14 bases between them. This CDR3 has 14 residues.

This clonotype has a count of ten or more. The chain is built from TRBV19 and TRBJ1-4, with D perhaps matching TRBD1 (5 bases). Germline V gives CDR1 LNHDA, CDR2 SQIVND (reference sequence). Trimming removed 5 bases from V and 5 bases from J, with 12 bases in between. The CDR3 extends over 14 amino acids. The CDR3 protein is CASSPGWQNEKLFF. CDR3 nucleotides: TGTGCCAGTAGTCCAGGGTGGCAGAATGAAAAACTGTTTTTT.

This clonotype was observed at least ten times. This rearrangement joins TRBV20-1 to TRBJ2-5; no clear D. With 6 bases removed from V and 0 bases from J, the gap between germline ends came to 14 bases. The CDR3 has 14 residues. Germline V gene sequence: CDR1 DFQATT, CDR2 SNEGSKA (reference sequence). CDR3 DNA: TGCAGTGCCCCCGGCGGTAGTTACCAAGAGACCCAGTACTTC. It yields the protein CSAPGGSYQETQYF.

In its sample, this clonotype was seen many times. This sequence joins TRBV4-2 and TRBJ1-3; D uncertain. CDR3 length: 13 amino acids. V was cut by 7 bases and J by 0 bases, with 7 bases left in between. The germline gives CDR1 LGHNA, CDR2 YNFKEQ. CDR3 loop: CASTGLSGNTIYF. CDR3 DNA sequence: TGTGCCAGCACAGGCCTCTCTGGAAACACCATATATTTT.

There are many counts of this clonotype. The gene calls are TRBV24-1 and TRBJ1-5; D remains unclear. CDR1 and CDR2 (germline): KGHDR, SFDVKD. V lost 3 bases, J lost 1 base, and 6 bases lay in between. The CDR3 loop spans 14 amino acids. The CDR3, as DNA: TGTGCCACCAGTGATATTGACAGCAATCAGCCCCAGCATTTT. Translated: CATSDIDSNQPQHF.

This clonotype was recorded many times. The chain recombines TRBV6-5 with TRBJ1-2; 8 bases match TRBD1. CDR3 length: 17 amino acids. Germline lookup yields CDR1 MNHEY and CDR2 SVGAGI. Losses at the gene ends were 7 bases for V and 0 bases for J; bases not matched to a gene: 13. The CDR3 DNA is TGTGCCAGCACCCATCCCGCGCGGACAGGGACTAACTATGGCTACACCTTC. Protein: CASTHPARTGTNYGYTF.

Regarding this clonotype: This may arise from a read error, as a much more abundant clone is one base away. This CDR3 is CASTTGNDNEQFF. CDR3 coding DNA: TGTGCCAGCACGACGGGAAATGACAATGAGCAGTTCTTC. The rearrangement joins TRBV5-6 to TRBJ2-1; possibly TRBD2 for D (5 bases). V lost 6 bases, J lost 5 bases, and 12 bases lay in between. The CDR3 loop spans 13 amino acids. The V gene's germline CDR1 is SGHDT and CDR2 YYEEEE. Full variable domain (outside the CDR3, taken from reference TRBV5-6 and TRBJ2-1): DAGVTQSPTHLIKTRGQQVTLRCSPKSGHDTVSWYQQALGQGPQFIFQYYEEEERQRGNFPDRFSGHQFPNYSSELNVNALLLGDSALYLCASTTGNDNEQFFGPGTRLTVL.

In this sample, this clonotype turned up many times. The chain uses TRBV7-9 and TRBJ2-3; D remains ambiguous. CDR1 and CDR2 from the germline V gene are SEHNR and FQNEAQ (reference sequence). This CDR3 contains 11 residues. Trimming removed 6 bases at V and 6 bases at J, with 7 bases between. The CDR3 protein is CASSFKDTQYF. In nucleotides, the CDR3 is TGTGCCAGCAGTTTCAAGGATACGCAGTATTTT.

CDR3 residues: CASSIIKPGSYEQYF. DNA for the CDR3: TGTGCCAGCAGCATTATAAAACCTGGCTCCTACGAGCAGTACTTC. V and J are TRBV5-4 and TRBJ2-7, with D unresolved. Per the germline V gene, CDR1 is SGHNT and CDR2 is YYREEE (reference sequence). V was trimmed by 4 bases and J by 0 bases, leaving 14 bases between them. The CDR3 loop spans 15 amino acids.

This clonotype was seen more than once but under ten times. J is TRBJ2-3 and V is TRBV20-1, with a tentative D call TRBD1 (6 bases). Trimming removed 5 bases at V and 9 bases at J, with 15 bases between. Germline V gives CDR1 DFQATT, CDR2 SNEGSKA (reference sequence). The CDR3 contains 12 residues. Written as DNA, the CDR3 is TGCAGTGCTCCCTCGACAGGATCCACGCAGTATTTT. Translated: CSAPSTGSTQYF.

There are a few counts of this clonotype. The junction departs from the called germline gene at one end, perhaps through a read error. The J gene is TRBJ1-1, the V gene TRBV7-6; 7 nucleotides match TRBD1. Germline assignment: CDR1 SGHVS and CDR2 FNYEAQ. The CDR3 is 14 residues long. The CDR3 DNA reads TGTGCCAGCAGCCCCCGACAGGGCGGGACTGAAGTTTTCTTT. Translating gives CASSPRQGGTEVFF.

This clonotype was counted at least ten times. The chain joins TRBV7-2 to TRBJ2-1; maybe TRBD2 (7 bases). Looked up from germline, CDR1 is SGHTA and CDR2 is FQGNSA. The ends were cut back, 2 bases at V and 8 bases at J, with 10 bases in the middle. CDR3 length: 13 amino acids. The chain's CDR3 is CASSLTGGHEQFF. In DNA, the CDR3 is TGTGCCAGCAGCTTAACCGGGGGGCATGAGCAGTTCTTC.

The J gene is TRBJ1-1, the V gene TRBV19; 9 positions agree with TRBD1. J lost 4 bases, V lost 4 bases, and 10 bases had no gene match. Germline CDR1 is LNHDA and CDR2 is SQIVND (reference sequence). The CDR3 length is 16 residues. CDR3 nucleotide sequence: TGTGCCAGTAGTACCCACTCCGGGACAGGGTTCACTGAAGCTTTCTTT. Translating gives CASSTHSGTGFTEAFF.

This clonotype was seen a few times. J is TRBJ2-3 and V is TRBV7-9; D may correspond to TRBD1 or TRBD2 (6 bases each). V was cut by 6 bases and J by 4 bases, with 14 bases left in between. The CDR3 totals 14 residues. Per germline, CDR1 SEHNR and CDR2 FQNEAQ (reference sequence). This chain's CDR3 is CASSRRGPPDTQYF. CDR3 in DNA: TGTGCCAGCAGTCGTCGGGGGCCGCCAGATACGCAGTATTTT. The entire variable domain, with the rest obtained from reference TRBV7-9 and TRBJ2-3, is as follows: DTGVSQNPRHKITKRGQNVTFRCDPISEHNRLYWYRQTLGQGPEFLTYFQNEAQLEKSRLLSDRFSAERPKGSFSTLEIQRTEQGDSAMYLCASSRRGPPDTQYFGPGTRLTVL.

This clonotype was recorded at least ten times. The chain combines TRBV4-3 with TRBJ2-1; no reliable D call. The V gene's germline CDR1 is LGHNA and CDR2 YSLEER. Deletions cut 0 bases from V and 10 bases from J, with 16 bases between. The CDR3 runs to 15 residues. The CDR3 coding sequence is TGCGCCAGCAGCCAAGACACTCTTCTAGGCGCGGAGCAGTTCTTC. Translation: CASSQDTLLGAEQFF.

The CDR3 reads CASSFHPSPQYF. In DNA form, the CDR3 reads TGTGCCAGCAGCTTTCACCCGAGTCCGCAGTATTTT. The chain employs TRBV7-8 and TRBJ2-3; D ambiguous. CDR3 length: 12 residues. The V gene's germline CDR1 is SGHVS and CDR2 FQNEAQ. Deletions cut 3 bases from V and 10 bases from J, with 11 bases between. The whole variable domain, remainder taken from reference TRBV7-8 and TRBJ2-3, is GAGVSQSPRYKVAKRGQDVALRCDPISGHVSLFWYQQALGQGPEFLTYFQNEAQLDKSGLPSDRFFAERPEGSVSTLKIQRTQQEDSAVYLCASSFHPSPQYFGPGTRLTVL.

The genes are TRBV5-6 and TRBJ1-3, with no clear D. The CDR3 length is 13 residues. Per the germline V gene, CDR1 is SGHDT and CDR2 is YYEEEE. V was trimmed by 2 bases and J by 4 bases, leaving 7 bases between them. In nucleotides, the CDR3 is TGTGCCAGCAGCTTTGGGTTCGGAAACACCATATATTTT. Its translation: CASSFGFGNTIYF.

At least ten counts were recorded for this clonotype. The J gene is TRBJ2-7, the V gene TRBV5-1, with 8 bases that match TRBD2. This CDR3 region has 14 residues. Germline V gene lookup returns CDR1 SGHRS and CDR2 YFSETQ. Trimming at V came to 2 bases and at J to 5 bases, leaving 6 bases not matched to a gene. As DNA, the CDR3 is TGCGCCAGCAGCTTAGCGGGAGCGTCTAACGAGCAGTACTTC. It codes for CASSLAGASNEQYF.

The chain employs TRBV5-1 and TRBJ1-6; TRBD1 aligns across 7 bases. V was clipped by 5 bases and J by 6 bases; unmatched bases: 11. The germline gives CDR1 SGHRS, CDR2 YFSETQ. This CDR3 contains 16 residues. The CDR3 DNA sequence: TGCGCCAGCAGGCCGTCGGGACAGTACCTTAATTCACCCCTCCACTTT. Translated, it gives CASRPSGQYLNSPLHF.

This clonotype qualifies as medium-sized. The CDR3 bases are TGTGCCACCAGCACCATAGCGGGGGAGACCCAGTACTTC. It is translated as CATSTIAGETQYF. The rearrangement links TRBV15 to TRBJ2-5, with TRBD2 matching over 8 bases. CDR1 and CDR2 from the germline V gene are LNHNV and YYDKDF (reference sequence). The J segment lost 5 bases and the V segment lost 4 bases, leaving 3 bases of the junction unmatched. The CDR3 loop spans 13 amino acids.